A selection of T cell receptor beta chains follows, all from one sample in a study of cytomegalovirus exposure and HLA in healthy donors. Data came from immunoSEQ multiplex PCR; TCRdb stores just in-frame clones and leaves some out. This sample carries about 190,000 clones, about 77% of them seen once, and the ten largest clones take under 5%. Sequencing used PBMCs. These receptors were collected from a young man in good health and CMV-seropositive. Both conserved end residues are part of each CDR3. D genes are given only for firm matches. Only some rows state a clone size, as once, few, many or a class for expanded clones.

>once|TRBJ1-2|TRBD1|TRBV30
CAWSGTGDYGYTF
TGTGCCTGGAGTGGGACAGGGGACTATGGCTACACCTTC
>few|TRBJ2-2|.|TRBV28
CASRGVTVTGELFF
TGTGCCAGCCGAGGTGTGACAGTCACCGGGGAGCTGTTTTTT
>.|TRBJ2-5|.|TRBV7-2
CASSWTPVGETQYF
TGTGCCAGCAGCTGGACTCCCGTTGGGGAGACCCAGTACTTC
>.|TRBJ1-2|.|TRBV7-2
CASSLENSGSAGYTF
TGTGCCAGCAGCTTAGAAAACTCAGGTTCCGCTGGCTACACCTTC
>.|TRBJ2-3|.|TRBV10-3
CAISESLQGGDTQYF
TGTGCCATCAGTGAGTCGTTACAGGGTGGAGATACGCAGTATTTT
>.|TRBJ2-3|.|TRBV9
CASSVGLASTDTQYF
TGTGCCAGCAGCGTAGGTCTAGCGAGCACAGATACGCAGTATTTT
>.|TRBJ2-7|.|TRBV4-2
CASSQTPQGPYEQYF
TGTGCCAGCAGCCAAACCCCGCAGGGTCCCTACGAGCAGTACTTC
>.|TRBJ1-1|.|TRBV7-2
CASSLSITEAFF
TGTGCCAGCAGCTTATCAATTACTGAAGCTTTCTTT
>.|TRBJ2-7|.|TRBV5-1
CASSLYYGTSYEQYF
TGCGCCAGCAGCTTGTACTACGGGACATCCTACGAGCAGTACTTC
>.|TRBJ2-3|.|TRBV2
CATMRTGTSTDTQYF
TGTGCCACAATGCGGACCGGGACTAGCACAGATACGCAGTATTTT
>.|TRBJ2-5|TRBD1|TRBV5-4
CASSTTGQETQYF
TGTGCCAGCAGCACGACAGGGCAAGAGACCCAGTACTTC
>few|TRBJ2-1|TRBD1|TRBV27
CASRRPGQGLNEQFF
TGTGCCAGTCGACGTCCGGGACAGGGGTTGAATGAGCAGTTCTTC
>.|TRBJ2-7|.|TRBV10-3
CATRRGGEQYF
TGTGCCACCCGGCGGGGTGGCGAGCAGTACTTC
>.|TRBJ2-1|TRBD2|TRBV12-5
CASGLVRSGRAKVDEQFF
TGTGCTAGTGGTTTGGTAAGGTCCGGGAGGGCCAAGGTTGATGAGCAGTTCTTC
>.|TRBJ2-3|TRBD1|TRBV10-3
CAISPGQGQPTQYF
TGTGCCATCAGTCCGGGACAGGGGCAACCCACGCAGTATTTT
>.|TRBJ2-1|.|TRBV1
CTSSHSDRASYNEQFF
TGCACCAGCAGCCACTCGGACAGGGCCTCCTACAATGAGCAGTTCTTC
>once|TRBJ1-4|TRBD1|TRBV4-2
CASSQGQITTNEKLFF
TGTGCCAGCAGCCAGGGACAGATCACAACTAATGAAAAACTGTTTTTT
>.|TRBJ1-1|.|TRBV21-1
CASSGPLARSAFF
TGTGCCAGCAGCGGTCCACTTGCGAGGTCAGCTTTCTTT
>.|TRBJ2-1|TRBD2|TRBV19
CASTQGGTREQFF
TGTGCCAGTACCCAAGGGGGGACTAGAGAGCAGTTCTTC
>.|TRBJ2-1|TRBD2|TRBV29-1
CNVEGLAGNEQFF
TGCAACGTTGAGGGACTAGCTGGGAATGAGCAGTTCTTC
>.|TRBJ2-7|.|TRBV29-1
CSVRVTYEQYF
TGCAGCGTGAGGGTCACATACGAGCAGTACTTC
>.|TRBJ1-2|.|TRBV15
CATSRDRSYGYTF
TGTGCCACCAGCAGAGATAGGAGCTATGGCTACACCTTC
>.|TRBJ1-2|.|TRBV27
CASRRGTYGYTF
TGTGCCAGCCGCCGGGGGACCTATGGCTACACCTTC
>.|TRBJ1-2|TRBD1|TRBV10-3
CAISSGTDYGYTF
TGTGCCATCAGCTCAGGGACAGACTATGGCTACACCTTC
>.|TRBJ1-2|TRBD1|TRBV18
CASSLPRGQGGHGYTF
TGTGCCAGCTCACTGCCCCGTGGACAGGGGGGTCATGGCTACACCTTC
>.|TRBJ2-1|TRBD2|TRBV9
CASSVATAGDPFF
TGTGCCAGCAGCGTAGCTACAGCGGGAGATCCGTTCTTC
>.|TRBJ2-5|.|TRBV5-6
CASSLVAGDDGETQYF
TGTGCCAGCAGCTTGGTCGCAGGGGATGATGGGGAGACCCAGTACTTC
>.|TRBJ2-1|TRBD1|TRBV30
CAWSAGTGSYYNEQFF
TGTGCCTGGAGTGCCGGGACAGGGTCTTACTACAATGAGCAGTTCTTC
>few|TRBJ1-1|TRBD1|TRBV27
CASSRGDRNTEAFF
TGTGCCAGCAGTAGGGGGGACAGGAACACTGAAGCTTTCTTT
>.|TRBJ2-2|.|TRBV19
CASSISGGGGELFF
TGTGCCAGTAGTATATCGGGGGGCGGCGGGGAGCTGTTTTTT
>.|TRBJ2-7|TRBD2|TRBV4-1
CASSQSRTSRSYEQYF
TGCGCCAGCAGCCAGAGCCGGACTAGCCGCTCCTACGAGCAGTACTTC
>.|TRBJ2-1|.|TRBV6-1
CASSDLTGSAYNEQFF
TGTGCCAGCAGTGATCTCACAGGGTCTGCATACAATGAGCAGTTCTTC
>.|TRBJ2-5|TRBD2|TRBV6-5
CASTTGGRETQYF
TGTGCCAGCACCACCGGCGGGAGGGAGACCCAGTACTTC
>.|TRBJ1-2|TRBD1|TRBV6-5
CASSPGQADYGYTF
TGTGCCAGCAGCCCTGGACAGGCTGACTATGGCTACACCTTC
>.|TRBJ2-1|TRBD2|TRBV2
CASSEWGTSGVNEQFF
TGTGCCAGCAGTGAATGGGGGACTAGCGGGGTAAATGAGCAGTTCTTC
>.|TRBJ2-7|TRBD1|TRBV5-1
CASSARTGRSYEQYF
TGCGCCAGCAGCGCCCGGACAGGGAGGTCCTACGAGCAGTACTTC
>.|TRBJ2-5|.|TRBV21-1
CASSRATPGQGMYQETQYF
TGTGCCAGCAGCCGTGCGACCCCGGGACAGGGGATGTACCAAGAGACCCAGTACTTC
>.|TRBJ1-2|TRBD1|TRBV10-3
CAISESGQGNYGYTF
TGTGCCATCAGTGAGTCCGGACAGGGGAACTATGGCTACACCTTC
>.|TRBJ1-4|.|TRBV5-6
CASSQGFEEKLFF
TGTGCCAGCAGTCAGGGCTTCGAAGAAAAACTGTTTTTT
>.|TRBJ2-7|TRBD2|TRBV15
CATSRDRMDLMSLAGSYEQYF
TGTGCCACCAGCAGAGATCGGATGGATTTAATGTCACTAGCGGGAAGCTACGAGCAGTACTTC
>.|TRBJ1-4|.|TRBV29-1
CSAAGISATNEKLFF
TGCAGCGCTGCGGGCATATCAGCAACTAATGAAAAACTGTTTTTT
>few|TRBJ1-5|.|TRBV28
CASSFISSYRTSNQPQHF
TGTGCCAGCAGTTTTATATCCAGCTACAGAACTAGCAATCAGCCCCAGCATTTT
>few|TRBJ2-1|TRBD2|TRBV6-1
CASSGGTSSSYNEQFF
TGTGCCAGCAGTGGTGGGACTAGCTCGTCCTACAATGAGCAGTTCTTC
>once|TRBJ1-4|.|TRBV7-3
CASSLTRPGELFF
TGTGCCAGCAGCTTAACACGTCCGGGAGAACTGTTTTTT
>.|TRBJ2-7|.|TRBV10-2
CASSEGPYEQYF
TGCGCCAGCAGTGAGGGCCCCTACGAGCAGTACTTC
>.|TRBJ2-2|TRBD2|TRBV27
CASKAWASGTVSDTGELFF
TGTGCCAGCAAAGCATGGGCTAGCGGGACTGTCTCTGACACCGGGGAGCTGTTTTTT
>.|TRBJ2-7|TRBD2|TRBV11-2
CASSFGGGAYEQYF
TGTGCCAGCAGCTTCGGGGGAGGGGCCTACGAGCAGTACTTC
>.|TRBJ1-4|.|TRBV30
CAWSPRGAHEKLFF
TGTGCCTGGAGTCCCCGTGGGGCCCATGAAAAACTGTTTTTT
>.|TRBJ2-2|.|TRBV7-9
CASSSDSPGELFF
TGTGCCAGCAGCTCAGACAGCCCCGGGGAGCTGTTTTTT
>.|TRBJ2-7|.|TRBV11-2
CASSLRLYEQYF
TGTGCCAGCAGCCTCCGTCTCTACGAGCAGTACTTC
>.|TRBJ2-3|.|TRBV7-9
CASSRFLGSPTDTQYF
TGTGCCAGCAGCCGTTTCCTCGGGTCCCCCACAGATACGCAGTATTTT
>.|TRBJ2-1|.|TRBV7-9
CASSLAMSRRGNEQFF
TGTGCCAGCAGCTTAGCGATGAGCCGGAGAGGCAATGAGCAGTTCTTC
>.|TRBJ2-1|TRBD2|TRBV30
CAWSGGTSRNEQFF
TGTGCCTGGAGTGGGGGGACTAGCCGTAATGAGCAGTTCTTC
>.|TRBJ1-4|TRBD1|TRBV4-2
CASSQGTGGNEKLFF
TGTGCCAGCAGCCAGGGGACAGGAGGGAATGAAAAACTGTTTTTT
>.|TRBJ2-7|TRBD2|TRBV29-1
CSVCLLGAGDYEQYF
TGCAGCGTCTGCCTCCTTGGGGCGGGGGACTACGAGCAGTACTTC
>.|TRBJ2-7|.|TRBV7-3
CASSSQGSDYEQYF
TGTGCCAGCAGCTCACAGGGTTCCGACTACGAGCAGTACTTC
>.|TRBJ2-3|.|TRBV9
CASSVGLAQTDTQYF
TGTGCCAGCAGCGTAGGCCTAGCGCAGACAGATACGCAGTATTTT
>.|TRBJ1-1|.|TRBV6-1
CASSEGTARNTEAFF
TGTGCCAGCAGTGAAGGGACAGCCAGGAACACTGAAGCTTTCTTT
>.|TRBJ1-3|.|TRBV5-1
CASSSTLSSGNTIYF
TGCGCCAGCAGCTCGACACTGAGCTCTGGAAACACCATATATTTT